Listed below are T cell receptor beta chains from one sample, sequenced in a study of CD8 T cells in Susac syndrome. TCRdb independently ran MiXCR on the immunoSEQ multiplex PCR reads; one entry per CDR3 protein. Of a few hundred thousand distinct CDR3 sequences in the sample, approximately 95% were seen once. The specimen sequenced was CD4+ T cells from PBMCs. These TCRs come from a human donor with multiple sclerosis. CDR3s include the opening cysteine and the closing phenylalanine or tryptophan. The order of the fields is V gene, D gene, J gene, CDR3 DNA, CDR3 protein. The D gene is left open where the match is weak.

V gene: TRBV20-1
D gene: TRBD2
J gene: TRBJ2-3
CDR3 DNA: TGCAGTGCTAGAGATGCGGGGGGGAACACAGATACGCAGTATTTT
CDR3 protein: CSARDAGGNTDTQYF

V gene: TRBV25-1
D gene: -
J gene: TRBJ2-7
CDR3 DNA: TGTGCCAGCAGTGGGGGGCTAGCCTACGAGCAGTACTTC
CDR3 protein: CASSGGLAYEQYF

V gene: TRBV6-6
D gene: TRBD1
J gene: TRBJ1-2
CDR3 DNA: TGTGCCAGCGCCCCCGGACAGGCCTATGGCTACACCTTC
CDR3 protein: CASAPGQAYGYTF

V gene: TRBV19
D gene: TRBD1
J gene: TRBJ2-5
CDR3 DNA: TGTGCCAGTAGGCTCGACAGGGGTAAGACCCAGTACTTC
CDR3 protein: CASRLDRGKTQYF

V gene: TRBV7-9
D gene: -
J gene: TRBJ2-3
CDR3 DNA: TGTGCCAGCAGCTCCCTCGGAGGGCCCACAGATACGCAGTATTTT
CDR3 protein: CASSSLGGPTDTQYF

V gene: TRBV30
D gene: -
J gene: TRBJ2-1
CDR3 DNA: TGTGCCTGGAGTGTGGGGTTCAATGAGCAGTTCTTC
CDR3 protein: CAWSVGFNEQFF

V gene: TRBV4-1
D gene: -
J gene: TRBJ2-1
CDR3 DNA: TGCGCCAGCAGCCAAGATTCCCGGACGAGCGAGGAGCAGTTCTTC
CDR3 protein: CASSQDSRTSEEQFF

V gene: TRBV12-3/TRBV12-4
D gene: TRBD1
J gene: TRBJ2-6
CDR3 DNA: TGTGCCAGCAGACCCCTGGGACAGGCCAACTCTGGGGCCAACGTCCTGACTTTC
CDR3 protein: CASRPLGQANSGANVLTF

V gene: TRBV12-3/TRBV12-4
D gene: -
J gene: TRBJ1-2
CDR3 DNA: TGTGCCAGCAGTCTGACCTCCGGCTATGGCTACACCTTC
CDR3 protein: CASSLTSGYGYTF

V gene: TRBV23-1
D gene: TRBD1
J gene: TRBJ1-5
CDR3 DNA: TGCGCCAGCGCACCCCGGGACAGGGAAGATCAGCCCCAGCATTTT
CDR3 protein: CASAPRDREDQPQHF

V gene: TRBV13
D gene: -
J gene: TRBJ1-2
CDR3 DNA: TGTGCCAGCAGCTTAACCAGGGTCGGTGGCTACACCTTC
CDR3 protein: CASSLTRVGGYTF

V gene: TRBV11-2
D gene: -
J gene: TRBJ2-3
CDR3 DNA: TGTGCCAGCAGCTTAAGGCCGGGACGGCACGGCACAGATACGCAGTATTTT
CDR3 protein: CASSLRPGRHGTDTQYF

V gene: TRBV4-2
D gene: -
J gene: TRBJ2-3
CDR3 DNA: TGTGCCAGCAGCCAAGGGACCGTCGGGCCGGCGGGCACAGATACGCAGTATTTT
CDR3 protein: CASSQGTVGPAGTDTQYF

V gene: TRBV29-1
D gene: TRBD2
J gene: TRBJ2-3
CDR3 DNA: TGCAGCGTTGCACTTCGGCGGGGTAGCGGGAGTGAAGCAGATACGCAGTATTTT
CDR3 protein: CSVALRRGSGSEADTQYF

V gene: TRBV12-3/TRBV12-4
D gene: TRBD2
J gene: TRBJ2-1
CDR3 DNA: TGTGCCAGCAGTTCTAGCGGAGGGACTCCAAGCTCCTACAATGAGCAGTTCTTC
CDR3 protein: CASSSSGGTPSSYNEQFF

V gene: TRBV29-1
D gene: TRBD2
J gene: TRBJ2-1
CDR3 DNA: TGCAGCACCTCCCTTAGCGGGGAGTCCTACAATGAGCAGTTCTTC
CDR3 protein: CSTSLSGESYNEQFF

V gene: TRBV28
D gene: TRBD1
J gene: TRBJ1-1
CDR3 DNA: TGTGCCACCTTCCCGGGACAGATGAACACTGAAGCTTTCTTT
CDR3 protein: CATFPGQMNTEAFF

V gene: TRBV27
D gene: -
J gene: TRBJ1-4
CDR3 DNA: TGTGCCAGCAGTTTTCAGGGAAGTAATGAAAAACTGTTTTTT
CDR3 protein: CASSFQGSNEKLFF

V gene: TRBV18
D gene: TRBD1
J gene: TRBJ1-4
CDR3 DNA: TGTGCCAGCTCACCGTCCGACAGGGGGGAAAAACTGTTTTTT
CDR3 protein: CASSPSDRGEKLFF

V gene: TRBV19
D gene: -
J gene: TRBJ1-2
CDR3 DNA: TGTGCCAGTAGTATGGGCTCTAGCGGCTATGGCTACACCTTC
CDR3 protein: CASSMGSSGYGYTF

V gene: TRBV5-1
D gene: -
J gene: TRBJ2-3
CDR3 DNA: TGCGCCAGCAGCTGGAGCACAGATACGCAGTATTTT
CDR3 protein: CASSWSTDTQYF

V gene: TRBV7-2
D gene: -
J gene: TRBJ2-7
CDR3 DNA: TGTGCCAGCAGCCCTTATGGCGAGCAGTACTTC
CDR3 protein: CASSPYGEQYF

V gene: TRBV20-1
D gene: -
J gene: TRBJ1-2
CDR3 DNA: TGCAGTGCTAGAGACCGCTTTCGAGGACGTAACTATGGCTACACCTTC
CDR3 protein: CSARDRFRGRNYGYTF

V gene: TRBV18
D gene: -
J gene: TRBJ2-7
CDR3 DNA: TGTGCCAGCTCACCCAACCTGCAGGTCTACTCCTACGAGCAGTACTTC
CDR3 protein: CASSPNLQVYSYEQYF

V gene: TRBV7-3
D gene: TRBD2
J gene: TRBJ2-3
CDR3 DNA: TGTGCCAGCAGCTCCAGCGGGGGGCGCACAGATACGCAGTATTTT
CDR3 protein: CASSSSGGRTDTQYF

V gene: TRBV6-5
D gene: -
J gene: TRBJ2-3
CDR3 DNA: TGTGCCAGCAGTAACAGGGATACGCAGTATTTT
CDR3 protein: CASSNRDTQYF

V gene: TRBV5-1
D gene: -
J gene: TRBJ2-3
CDR3 DNA: TGCGCCAGCAGCTTGGCCGAGAATCAGGATACGCAGTATTTT
CDR3 protein: CASSLAENQDTQYF

V gene: TRBV4-1
D gene: TRBD1
J gene: TRBJ2-5
CDR3 DNA: TGCGCCAGCAGCCAAGCGCAGGACAGGGGGCTCGGGACCCAGTACTTC
CDR3 protein: CASSQAQDRGLGTQYF

V gene: TRBV12-3/TRBV12-4
D gene: TRBD1
J gene: TRBJ1-1
CDR3 DNA: TGTGCCAGCAGGGCTCGGGAAGGGGGCCCTGAAGCTTTCTTT
CDR3 protein: CASRAREGGPEAFF

V gene: TRBV20-1
D gene: -
J gene: TRBJ2-1
CDR3 DNA: TGCAGTGCTAGAGATTCCCGGGGACTCCCCAGCTCCTACAATGAGCAGTTCTTC
CDR3 protein: CSARDSRGLPSSYNEQFF

V gene: TRBV7-3
D gene: -
J gene: TRBJ1-1
CDR3 DNA: TGTGCCAGCAGCTTAACGTTGCAGCAGAACACTGAAGCTTTCTTT
CDR3 protein: CASSLTLQQNTEAFF

V gene: TRBV9
D gene: TRBD1
J gene: TRBJ1-5
CDR3 DNA: TGTGCCAGCAGCGGACAGGGCGCTAATCAGCCCCAGCATTTT
CDR3 protein: CASSGQGANQPQHF

V gene: TRBV12-3/TRBV12-4
D gene: TRBD1
J gene: TRBJ1-1
CDR3 DNA: TGTGCCAGCAGTTTAAGGACAGGGGTGGTTGAAGCTTTCTTT
CDR3 protein: CASSLRTGVVEAFF

V gene: TRBV9
D gene: TRBD1
J gene: TRBJ1-2
CDR3 DNA: TGTGCCAGCAGCATGAGGACAGGCCAGACGGGCTATGGCTACACCTTC
CDR3 protein: CASSMRTGQTGYGYTF

V gene: TRBV19
D gene: TRBD1
J gene: TRBJ1-2
CDR3 DNA: TGTGCCAGTAGGAATACAGGGGGCTATGGCTACACCTTC
CDR3 protein: CASRNTGGYGYTF

V gene: TRBV19
D gene: TRBD2
J gene: TRBJ2-5
CDR3 DNA: TGTGCCAGTAGTATACAACGCGGGAGAGGAGAGACCCAGTACTTC
CDR3 protein: CASSIQRGRGETQYF

V gene: TRBV5-1
D gene: TRBD2
J gene: TRBJ2-3
CDR3 DNA: TGCGCCAGCAGCTTCCAACTAGCGACTAGCACAGATACGCAGTATTTT
CDR3 protein: CASSFQLATSTDTQYF

V gene: TRBV9
D gene: -
J gene: TRBJ2-5
CDR3 DNA: TGTGCCAGCAGCGTAGGCGTAGGGCAAGAGACCCAGTACTTC
CDR3 protein: CASSVGVGQETQYF

V gene: TRBV27
D gene: TRBD1
J gene: TRBJ1-2
CDR3 DNA: TGTGCCAGCAGACACACCCGCGAACAGGGGAACTATGGCTACACCTTC
CDR3 protein: CASRHTREQGNYGYTF

V gene: TRBV9
D gene: -
J gene: TRBJ1-1
CDR3 DNA: TGTGCCAGCAGCACCGTGCTCCAGGGTCGCACTGAAGCTTTCTTT
CDR3 protein: CASSTVLQGRTEAFF

V gene: TRBV7-9
D gene: TRBD1
J gene: TRBJ2-1
CDR3 DNA: TGTGCCAGCAGCCTGGGACAGCACGAGTTCTTC
CDR3 protein: CASSLGQHEFF

V gene: TRBV3-1
D gene: -
J gene: TRBJ1-6
CDR3 DNA: TGTGCCAGCAGCCTCCGGGCCCAGAATTCACCCCTCCACTTT
CDR3 protein: CASSLRAQNSPLHF